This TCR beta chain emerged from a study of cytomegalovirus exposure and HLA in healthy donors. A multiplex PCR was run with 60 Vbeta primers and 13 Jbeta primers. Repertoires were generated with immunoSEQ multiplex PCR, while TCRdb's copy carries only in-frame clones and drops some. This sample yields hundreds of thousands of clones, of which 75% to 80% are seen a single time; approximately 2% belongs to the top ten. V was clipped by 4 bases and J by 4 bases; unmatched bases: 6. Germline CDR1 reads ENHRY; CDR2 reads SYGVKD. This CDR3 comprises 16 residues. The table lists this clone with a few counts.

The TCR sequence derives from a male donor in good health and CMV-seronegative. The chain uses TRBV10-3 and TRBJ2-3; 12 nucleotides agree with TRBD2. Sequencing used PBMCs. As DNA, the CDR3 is TGTGCCATCAGTGTTCGGGCTAGCGGGGGGGCAGATACGCAGTATTTT. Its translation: CAISVRASGGADTQYF.